This TCR beta chain was obtained from a study of blood T cell repertoires in COVID-19. Study in general: Acute-phase and convalescent COVID-19 samples originated in the United States, Italy and Spain. Sample material is recorded as cDNA or gDNA derived from T cells, B-cell-depleted T cells, or PBMCs.

The CDR3 is 15 amino acids. The germline CDR1 and CDR2 sequences are PRHDT and FYEKMQ (reference sequence). The junction had 9 bases not matched to a gene; V was cut back by 1 base and J by 6 bases. As processed by the authors: From reference gene primer amplification, estimates of nucleated cell counts were derived. Profiled with immunoSEQ multiplex PCR; TCRdb holds only in-frame clones, not every one. Clone size and V and J calls were adopted from that table, with D and trimming inferred from the DNA. The sample has some 400,000 clones, around nine tenths seen once; the top ten hold 2.5% to 3.5%. The sample comprised peripheral blood. The gene calls are TRBV13 and TRBJ2-7; 7 bases line up with TRBD1. This receptor was identified in a human donor in a cohort sampled during active COVID-19. CDR3 DNA: TGTGCCAGCAGCTTAGTAAAGGGGGCGATGGGCGAGCAGTACTTC. Residues: CASSLVKGAMGEQYF.